A selection of T cell receptor beta chains follows, all from one sample in a study of cytomegalovirus exposure and HLA in healthy donors. Sequencing was performed with immunoSEQ multiplex PCR; in TCRdb, only in-frame clones are kept and a portion is missing. The table includes about 180,000 clones, around 80% detected once. The sample consisted of PBMCs. These receptors all come from a girl between 5 and 17 years old in good health and CMV-seropositive. The conserved cysteine and the conserved F or W are not part of the CDR3 here. D genes are given only for firm matches.

J gene,D gene,V gene,CDR3 protein
TRBJ1-1,-,TRBV27,ASSLQGTAEAF
TRBJ2-7,-,TRBV21-1,ASSDQGGGSYEQY
TRBJ2-1,-,TRBV9,ASSTPRGSYNEQF
-,TRBD1,TRBV10-1,ASSEGTGPYEQY
TRBJ1-4,-,TRBV2,ASSDDRATNEKLF
TRBJ1-1,-,TRBV6-5,ASSYSDGSTEAF
TRBJ1-2,-,TRBV15,ATSRDQFTGPNYGYT
TRBJ1-2,-,TRBV2,ASSGLPNYGYT
TRBJ2-5,TRBD1,TRBV5-5,ASSWDRGLGWETQY
TRBJ2-3,-,TRBV7-9,ASSIRLGASTDTQY
TRBJ2-5,TRBD2,TRBV5-1,ASRQYKAGGAETQY
TRBJ2-1,TRBD2,TRBV7-9,ASSILAGVGNEQF
TRBJ1-4,TRBD1,TRBV19,ASSTTGTGGEKLF
TRBJ2-2,-,TRBV4-3,ASSPGAYTNLNTGELF
TRBJ2-7,TRBD2,TRBV4-2,ASSQDPRTSGRNEQY
TRBJ1-1,-,TRBV19,ASSIVGGNEAF
TRBJ2-5,-,TRBV6-1,ASSLAGLETQY
TRBJ2-1,-,TRBV5-1,ASSLVPGPHNEQF
TRBJ1-2,-,TRBV6-6,ASREYTQIYGYT
TRBJ1-5,TRBD1,TRBV19,ASSPWGQATNQPQH
TRBJ1-1,-,TRBV5-1,ASSSMYMNTEAF
TRBJ2-7,-,TRBV27,ASRSVSYEQY
TRBJ2-5,-,TRBV5-1,ASSPGSETQY
TRBJ1-3,-,TRBV7-8,ASSPSRTHSNSGNTIY
TRBJ1-2,-,TRBV30,AWSVVPRDGYT
TRBJ2-5,-,TRBV10-2,ASSEQEKTQY
TRBJ1-1,-,TRBV10-3,AIRMGREERAF
TRBJ2-6,-,TRBV19,ASSTGRGFSGANVLT
TRBJ2-7,-,TRBV18,ASSPWRDALYEQY
TRBJ2-1,-,TRBV28,ASSLARLNEQF
TRBJ2-7,TRBD2,TRBV5-1,ASSPRSGSPASSEQY
TRBJ2-5,TRBD1,TRBV5-8,ASSSIRGGGETQY
TRBJ2-7,TRBD2,TRBV5-1,ASSFGWARTSGSYEQY
TRBJ2-1,-,TRBV19,ASSPLVDSYNEQF
TRBJ2-1,-,TRBV21-1,ASSTSRGIYNEQF
TRBJ2-1,TRBD2,TRBV19,ASSIVSGSPYNEQF
TRBJ2-7,-,TRBV19,ASSKGTPISYEQY
TRBJ1-2,TRBD1,TRBV10-3,AISDPTGNGYT
TRBJ2-5,TRBD1,TRBV29-1,SVHRDSNIQETQY
TRBJ2-7,-,TRBV12-5,ASGLSGIPPYEQY
TRBJ2-2,TRBD1,TRBV27,ASSLGTGSNTGELF
TRBJ1-1,-,TRBV25-1,ASSEGRNQNTEAF
TRBJ2-1,-,TRBV7-6,ASSLGLARYEQF
TRBJ2-7,-,TRBV30,AWSRASGRKVYEQY
TRBJ1-2,TRBD1,TRBV10-2,ASTRQGSYGYT
TRBJ2-1,TRBD2,TRBV7-2,ASSLGGTSGVEQF
TRBJ2-5,TRBD2,TRBV4-1,ASSLGTSNGEQY
TRBJ1-1,-,TRBV5-6,ASSSNQGSLMNTEAF
TRBJ2-7,-,TRBV6-4,ATTERGSYEQY
TRBJ1-5,-,TRBV30,AWSESGDQPQH
TRBJ2-5,TRBD2,TRBV29-1,SVETSGQETQY
TRBJ2-5,-,TRBV10-2,ASSEFRSTLEQY
TRBJ2-7,-,TRBV27,ASHEGGRAYEQY